The 32 T cell receptor beta chains below all came from one sample that was sequenced in a study of T cells after somatic rescue of genetic block. The method was immunoSEQ multiplex PCR; TCRdb's version includes in-frame clones alone and lacks a portion of them. This table has fewer than 150,000 clones, around nine tenths appearing once. Sample: peripheral blood mononuclear cells (PBMCs). The origin of the receptors is a woman under 30.

This clone was seen a handful of times. The chain uses TRBV10-2 and TRBJ2-5; the D gene is possibly TRBD1 (5 bases). Germline V lookup: CDR1 WSHSY, CDR2 SAAADI. The V end lost 2 bases, the J end lost 4 bases, and 17 bases lay between the germline ends. This CDR3 region has 16 residues. CDR3 in DNA: TGCGCCAGCAGTGAGGATCATCCGGGTACAGGAGAGACCCAGTACTTC. Residues: CASSEDHPGTGETQYF.

The chain joins TRBV28 to TRBJ2-5, with D perhaps TRBD1 (6 bases). Between the trimmed V and J ends, which lost 7 bases and 5 bases, there was a span of 17 bases. Germline V gene sequence: CDR1 MDHEN, CDR2 SYDVKM. The CDR3 sequence is 14 residues long. CDR3 in DNA: TGTGCCAGCATGGCCTGGGGGCCGAGGGAGACCCAGTACTTC. Translating it yields CASMAWGPRETQYF.

The V call is TRBV6-6, the J call TRBJ1-1, with unresolved D. V gave up 6 bases and J gave up 1 base, with 12 bases separating them. From germline, CDR1 is MNHNY and CDR2 SVGAGI (reference sequence). The CDR3 is 14 residues long. CDR3 bases: TGTGCCAGCAGATCCGGAGGGTCGAACACTGAAGCTTTCTTT. This sequence encodes CASRSGGSNTEAFF.

The rearrangement uses TRBV5-4 and TRBJ1-1, with D perhaps TRBD1 (5 bases). CDR3 length: 13 residues. Trimming shortened V by 0 bases and J by 4 bases, and 7 bases separated the two germline ends. Germline V gene lookup returns CDR1 SGHNT and CDR2 YYREEE (reference sequence). The CDR3 loop is CASSLGGVTEAFF. In DNA, the CDR3 is TGTGCCAGCAGCTTGGGGGGGGTCACTGAAGCTTTCTTT.

The chain couples TRBV5-4 to TRBJ2-1, with a possible D match to TRBD1 (6 bases). Deletions cut 2 bases from V and 0 bases from J, with 6 bases between. CDR1 SGHNT and CDR2 YYREEE come from the germline V gene (reference sequence). CDR3 length: 14 residues. The DNA for the CDR3 is TGTGCCAGCAGCTTACAGGGCTCCTACAATGAGCAGTTCTTC. It yields the protein CASSLQGSYNEQFF.

The rearrangement uses TRBV7-9 and TRBJ2-7; D is perhaps TRBD1 or TRBD2 (6 bases each). V was pared by 1 base and J by 5 bases, with 12 bases between. Looked up from germline, CDR1 is SEHNR and CDR2 is FQNEAQ (reference sequence). The CDR3 loop spans 14 amino acids. The CDR3 region is CASSLVDRGDEQYF. Here the CDR3 DNA reads TGTGCCAGCAGCTTAGTAGATAGGGGGGACGAGCAGTACTTC.

The V gene is TRBV6-1, the J gene TRBJ2-7; D call uncertain. This CDR3 has 14 residues. Germline CDR1 reads MNHNS; CDR2 reads SASEGT. Trimming shortened V by 3 bases and J by 0 bases, and 9 bases separated the two germline ends. The CDR3 loop is CASSDPPYSYEQYF. The CDR3 coding sequence is TGTGCCAGCAGTGACCCCCCGTACTCCTACGAGCAGTACTTC.

CDR3 region: CASSLGLRNSGYNEQFF. In DNA form, the CDR3 reads TGTGCCAGCAGCTTGGGCCTCAGGAATAGCGGATACAATGAGCAGTTCTTC. The V and J genes are TRBV5-4 and TRBJ2-1; TRBD2 might be the D (6 bases). Germline lookup yields CDR1 SGHNT and CDR2 YYREEE (reference sequence). The CDR3 extends over 17 amino acids. Trimming stripped 0 bases from V and 4 bases from J, with 17 bases between.

The chain uses TRBV30 and TRBJ2-2; D is undetermined. V was cut by 3 bases and J by 6 bases, with 17 bases left in between. This CDR3 has 15 amino acids. Germline CDR1 reads GTSNPN; CDR2 reads SVGIG (reference sequence). The CDR3 coding sequence is TGTGCCTGGAGATCCAACTCCCGACCGCCCGGGGAGCTGTTTTTT. Its translation is CAWRSNSRPPGELFF. Together with reference TRBV30 and TRBJ2-2, the CDR3 gives the full variable domain: SQTIHQWPATLVQPVGSPLSLECTVEGTSNPNLYWYRQAAGRGLQLLFYSVGIGQISSEVPQNLSASRPQDRQFILSSKKLLLSDSGFYLCAWRSNSRPPGELFFGEGSRLTVL.

The count of this clone is one. This sequence joins TRBV6-6 and TRBJ2-2, with TRBD1 matching 10 bases. The CDR3 runs to 15 residues. Germline V gene sequence: CDR1 MNHNY, CDR2 SVGAGI (reference sequence). V shed 5 bases, J shed 7 bases, and the junction held 7 bases outside the gene matches. CDR3 loop: CASSDQGQGHGELFF. DNA of the CDR3: TGTGCCAGCAGTGACCAGGGACAGGGGCACGGGGAGCTGTTTTTT.

The sample holds a few counts of this clone. V gene TRBV30 combines with J gene TRBJ1-1; TRBD1 aligns across 9 bases. The CDR3 runs 16 residues. The V gene end was trimmed by 3 bases and the J gene end by 3 bases; junction bases not matched to a gene: 11. Looked up from germline, CDR1 is GTSNPN and CDR2 is SVGIG (reference sequence). The CDR3 coding sequence is TGTGCCTGGAGGAGACAGGGGGTCTTAAGGGACACTGAAGCTTTCTTT. Amino acid sequence: CAWRRQGVLRDTEAFF.

The gene calls are TRBV6-1 and TRBJ1-2; 7 bases align to TRBD1. The CDR3 covers 14 residues. Trimming took 6 bases from V and 1 from J; bases not matched to a gene: 5. The germline gives CDR1 MNHNS, CDR2 SASEGT. The CDR3, as DNA: TGTGCCAGCAGGGCGGGACAGCTTAACTATGGCTACACCTTC. Amino acid sequence: CASRAGQLNYGYTF.

The rearrangement joins TRBV10-3 to TRBJ2-5; D is unclear. V was trimmed by 6 bases and J by 7 bases, leaving 12 bases between them. The V gene's germline CDR1 is ENHRY and CDR2 SYGVKD. The CDR3 totals 12 residues. The CDR3 loop is CAISPLKGTQYF. The DNA of the CDR3 is TGTGCCATCAGCCCCTTGAAGGGGACCCAGTACTTC.

The V call is TRBV7-3, the J call TRBJ1-2; D is uncertain. V was shortened by 6 bases and J by 6 bases, with 14 bases between the two germline ends. The CDR3 covers 13 residues. Germline V gene data show CDR1 as SGHTA and CDR2 as FQGTGA. CDR3 sequence: CASSLGSGDGYTF. In DNA form, the CDR3 reads TGTGCCAGCAGTCTCGGTTCTGGGGATGGCTACACCTTC. The whole variable domain, filled in from reference TRBV7-3 and TRBJ1-2, reads GAGVSQTPSNKVTEKGKYVELRCDPISGHTALYWYRQSLGQGPEFLIYFQGTGAADDSGLPNDRFFAVRPEGSVSTLKIQRTERGDSAVYLCASSLGSGDGYTFGSGTRLTVV.

The chain carries TRBV7-9 and TRBJ2-1, with TRBD2 matching over 9 bases. The germline V gene encodes CDR1 SEHNR and CDR2 FQNEAQ (reference sequence). V lost 2 bases, J lost 8 bases, and 7 bases stayed unmatched. The CDR3 consists of 15 residues. The DNA for the CDR3 is TGTGCCAGCAGCTTATTGCGGGGGGGCGCAGATGAGCAGTTCTTC. Residues: CASSLLRGGADEQFF.

The chain links TRBV2 to TRBJ2-2; 12 nucleotides agree with TRBD2. V trimming: 6 bases; J trimming: 6 bases; junction bases outside the gene matches: 5. Germline values: CDR1 SNHLY, CDR2 FYNNEI. This CDR3 comprises 15 residues. CDR3 sequence (DNA): TGTGCCAGCAGGCCTCGACTAGCGGGGGCCGGGGAGCTGTTTTTT. Protein: CASRPRLAGAGELFF.

This clone showed up just once. The chain has TRBV27 and TRBJ1-6; D is ambiguous. Trimming cost V 0 bases and J 0 bases, with 9 bases left between them. Per the germline V gene, CDR1 is MNHEY and CDR2 is SMNVEV (reference sequence). CDR3 length: 17 amino acids. The CDR3 reads CASSLSGMSSYNSPLHF. CDR3 coding DNA: TGTGCCAGCAGTTTATCCGGAATGAGCTCCTATAATTCACCCCTCCACTTT.

The rearrangement links TRBV5-1 to TRBJ2-5, with a tentative D call TRBD1 (6 bases). The V end was cut by 0 bases, the J end by 4 bases, with 10 bases between. This CDR3 is 14 amino acids long. Germline lookup yields CDR1 SGHRS and CDR2 YFSETQ. The CDR3 coding sequence is TGCGCCAGCAGCTTGGGGGGGCGCTTAGAGACCCAGTACTTC. Its translation: CASSLGGRLETQYF.

The V gene is TRBV6-5, the J gene TRBJ2-5; TRBD1 might be the D (5 bases). The CDR3 covers 15 residues. The V and J ends lost 6 bases and 8 bases respectively, with 22 bases between them. CDR1 MNHEY and CDR2 SVGAGI come from the germline V gene. CDR3 sequence: CASRPFGGAARTQYF. DNA for the CDR3: TGTGCCAGCAGACCCTTTGGTGGGGCTGCCAGAACCCAGTACTTC.

This chain uses TRBV5-6 with TRBJ1-2; 11 bases map to TRBD1. Germline V gene data show CDR1 as SGHDT and CDR2 as YYEEEE. The CDR3 covers 17 residues. V trimming: 2 bases; J trimming: 0 bases; junction bases outside the gene matches: 6. The CDR3 sequence is CASSFRTGGNSNYGYTF. The DNA of the CDR3 is TGTGCCAGCAGCTTTCGGACAGGGGGCAACTCTAACTATGGCTACACCTTC.

The V and J genes are TRBV7-2 and TRBJ2-1, with 8 bases matching TRBD2. Per the germline V gene, CDR1 is SGHTA and CDR2 is FQGNSA. This CDR3 has 14 amino acids. V lost 9 bases to trimming and J lost 1 base; unmatched junction nucleotides: 5. CDR3 sequence: CASRRGGSYNEQFF. As DNA, the CDR3 is TGTGCCAGTAGACGGGGGGGATCCTACAATGAGCAGTTCTTC.

The chain has TRBV23-1 and TRBJ1-5, with a possible D match to TRBD1 (5 bases). TRBV23-1 is an open reading frame whose function is uncertain. The CDR3 totals 14 residues. V lost 7 bases and J 2 bases, leaving 12 bases between the germline ends. CDR3 region: CASTPGRCNQPQHF. As DNA, the CDR3 is TGCGCCAGCACCCCGGGACGTTGCAATCAGCCCCAGCATTTT.

V and J are TRBV7-8 and TRBJ2-7; D may be TRBD1 (6 bases). Trimming left V 5 bases short and J 2 bases short, with 13 bases between. Germline-derived CDR1 and CDR2 are SGHVS and FQNEAQ. This CDR3 comprises 14 residues. The CDR3 loop reads CASSPGTFAYEQYF. CDR3 nucleotide sequence: TGTGCCAGCAGCCCCGGGACATTTGCCTACGAGCAGTACTTC.

The chain uses TRBV28 and TRBJ1-1; D unclear. This CDR3 contains 13 residues. Per germline, CDR1 MDHEN and CDR2 SYDVKM. The V gene lost 5 bases and the J gene lost 4 bases, with 11 bases spanning the gap. The CDR3 bases are TGTGCCAGCAGTCCGGTTGGCGGCACTGAAGCTTTCTTT. This encodes CASSPVGGTEAFF.

This rearrangement joins TRBV7-3 to TRBJ1-2; D is unresolved. The germline V gene has CDR1 SGHTA and CDR2 FQGTGA. With 3 bases removed from V and 7 bases from J, the gap between germline ends came to 12 bases. The CDR3 extends over 13 amino acids. CDR3 sequence reads: CASSLGTASGYTF. The CDR3 nucleotides read TGTGCCAGCAGCTTGGGCACCGCTTCTGGCTACACCTTC.

This chain connects TRBV18 to TRBJ2-7; perhaps TRBD1 as D (6 bases). With 0 bases removed from V and 5 bases from J, the gap between germline ends came to 11 bases. Germline values: CDR1 KGHSH, CDR2 LQKENI. The CDR3 contains 14 residues. DNA for the CDR3: TGTGCCAGCTCACCACCGCAGGGGTGGCACGAGCAGTACTTC. Amino acids: CASSPPQGWHEQYF. The full variable domain, rest sourced from reference TRBV18 and TRBJ2-7, is NAGVMQNPRHLVRRRGQEARLRCSPMKGHSHVYWYRQLPEEGLKFMVYLQKENIIDESGMPKERFSAEFPKEGPSILRIQQVVRGDSAAYFCASSPPQGWHEQYFGPGTRLTVT.

This chain links TRBV27 with TRBJ2-2, with D tentatively TRBD1 or TRBD2 (5 bases each). V lost 6 bases and J 6 bases, leaving 14 bases between the germline ends. Germline CDR1 and CDR2: MNHEY and SMNVEV (reference sequence). This CDR3 spans 14 amino acids. CDR3 loop: CASSLGVGAGELFF. The DNA of the CDR3 is TGTGCCAGCAGCTTGGGGGTGGGGGCCGGGGAGCTGTTTTTT.

The chain combines TRBV9 with TRBJ2-5; TRBD1 aligns across 7 bases. The V and J ends lost 4 bases and 2 bases, in that order; junction bases with no gene match: 2. Germline values: CDR1 SGDLS, CDR2 YYNGEE. The CDR3 has 13 residues. CDR3 region: CASSTGQQETQYF. The CDR3 DNA reads as TGTGCCAGCAGCACGGGACAGCAAGAGACCCAGTACTTC.

The gene calls are TRBV19 and TRBJ1-5, with no clear D. Trimming cost V 4 bases and J 2 bases, with 3 bases left between them. This CDR3 spans 12 amino acids. Germline-derived CDR1 and CDR2 are LNHDA and SQIVND (reference sequence). CDR3 DNA sequence: TGTGCCAGTAGTACGGGCAATCAGCCCCAGCATTTT. Its protein product is CASSTGNQPQHF.

The V and J genes are TRBV11-2 and TRBJ2-2; unclear D gene. The CDR3 sequence is 15 residues long. The V gene lost 3 bases and the J gene lost 0 bases, with 8 bases spanning the gap. Germline lookup yields CDR1 SGHAT and CDR2 FQNNGV. The DNA for the CDR3 is TGTGCCAGCAGCTTCGGCATAGCGAACACCGGGGAGCTGTTTTTT. Protein product: CASSFGIANTGELFF.

This chain joins TRBV7-9 and TRBJ1-3; D is perhaps TRBD1 (5 bases). Germline-derived CDR1 and CDR2 are SEHNR and FQNEAQ (reference sequence). V was cut by 4 bases and J by 2 bases, with 18 bases left in between. There are 17 residues in the CDR3. CDR3 in amino acids: CASSSGGWAVTGNTIYF. The CDR3 nucleotides read TGTGCCAGCAGCTCCGGGGGGTGGGCGGTGACTGGAAACACCATATATTTT.

This chain joins TRBV7-9 and TRBJ2-7; 8 bases line up with TRBD1. Trimming removed 4 bases from V and 5 bases from J; junction bases left unmatched: 4. Germline values: CDR1 SEHNR, CDR2 FQNEAQ (reference sequence). This CDR3 has 13 residues. The CDR3 loop is CASSSDRGHEQYF. In DNA, the CDR3 is TGTGCCAGCAGCTCCGACAGGGGCCACGAGCAGTACTTC.